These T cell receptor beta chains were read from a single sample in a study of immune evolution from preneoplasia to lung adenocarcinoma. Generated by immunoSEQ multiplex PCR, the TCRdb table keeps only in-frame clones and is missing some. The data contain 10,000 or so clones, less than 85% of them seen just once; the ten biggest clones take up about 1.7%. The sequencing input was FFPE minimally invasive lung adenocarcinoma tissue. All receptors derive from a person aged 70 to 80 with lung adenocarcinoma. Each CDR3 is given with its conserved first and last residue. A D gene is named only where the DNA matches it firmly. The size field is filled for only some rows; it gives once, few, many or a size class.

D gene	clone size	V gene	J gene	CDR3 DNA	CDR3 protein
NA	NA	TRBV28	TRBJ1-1	TGTGCCAGCAGTTTCTCTGGGGCCGCGAACACTGAAGCTTTCTTT	CASSFSGAANTEAFF
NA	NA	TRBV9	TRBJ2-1	TGTGCCAGCAGCTCTCCAAGGACAGGTAGATACCGGGGGGAGCAGTTCTTC	CASSSPRTGRYRGEQFF
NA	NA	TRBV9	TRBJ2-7	TGTGCCAGCAGCGTACGGCCAAACTACGAGCAGTACTTC	CASSVRPNYEQYF
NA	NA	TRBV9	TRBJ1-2	TGTGCCACCAGGGCCGTCCCTGAATGTTGCTATGGCTACACCTTC	CATRAVPECCYGYTF
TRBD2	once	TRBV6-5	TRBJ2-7	TGTGCCAGCAGTTACTCAGCTAGCGGGACGTACGAGCAGTACTTC	CASSYSASGTYEQYF
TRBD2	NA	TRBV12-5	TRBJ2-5	TGTGCTAGTGCCCCGGGCGGGGGACGAGGGCTTGAGACCCAGTACTTC	CASAPGGGRGLETQYF
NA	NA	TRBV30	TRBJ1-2	TGTGCCTGGAGTCCACCTAGCTTGGGCTACACCTTC	CAWSPPSLGYTF
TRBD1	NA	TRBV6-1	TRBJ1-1	TGTGCCAGCAGTGAAAATGTCAGGGGGTACACTGAAGCTTTCTTT	CASSENVRGYTEAFF
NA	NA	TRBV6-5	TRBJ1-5	TGTGCCAGCAGTTCGAATCAGGGATCGGCTCAGCCCCAGCATTTT	CASSSNQGSAQPQHF
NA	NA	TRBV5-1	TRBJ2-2	TGCGCCAGCATGCTTGACTTCAGTCCCACCGGGGAGCTGTTTTTT	CASMLDFSPTGELFF
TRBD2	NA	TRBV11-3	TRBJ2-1	TGTGCCAGCAGCCCCAGCAGCGGGAAGAACAATGAGCAGTTCTTC	CASSPSSGKNNEQFF
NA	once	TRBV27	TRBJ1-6	TGTGCCAGCAGTTTAAGGGGGGATTCACCCCTCCACTTT	CASSLRGDSPLHF
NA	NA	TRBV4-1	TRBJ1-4	TGCGCCAGCAGCTTGGGGCATTTTGAAAAACTGTTTTTT	CASSLGHFEKLFF
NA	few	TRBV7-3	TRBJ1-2	TGTGCCAGCAGCCTTACAGCTAACTATGGCTACACCTTC	CASSLTANYGYTF
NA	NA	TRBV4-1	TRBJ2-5	TGCGCCAGCAGCCCTCCTGGACGGGAGACCCAGTACTTC	CASSPPGRETQYF
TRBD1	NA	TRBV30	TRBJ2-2	TGTGCCTGGAGTGGCGGGACAGGGATCTTAACAACCGGGGAGCTGTTTTTT	CAWSGGTGILTTGELFF
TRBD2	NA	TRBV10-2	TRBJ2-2	TGCGCCAGCAGTGTACTAGCGGGAAACACCGGGGAGCTGTTTTTT	CASSVLAGNTGELFF
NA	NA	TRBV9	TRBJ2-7	TGTGCCAGCAGCGCCACGCAGGGGCGGGAGCAGTACTTC	CASSATQGREQYF
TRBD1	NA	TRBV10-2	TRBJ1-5	TGCGCCAGCACCGAACGGACAGGGCGTAGCAATCAGCCCCAGCATTTT	CASTERTGRSNQPQHF
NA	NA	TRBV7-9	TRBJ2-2	TGTGCCAGCAGCTTCTTACGCGCCCTAGGAACCGGGGAGCTGTTTTTT	CASSFLRALGTGELFF
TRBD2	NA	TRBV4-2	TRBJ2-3	TGTGCCAGCAGCCAAGGGGGACTAGCAGCTACAGATACGCAGTATTTT	CASSQGGLAATDTQYF
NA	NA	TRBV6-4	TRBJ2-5	TGTGCCAGCAGCGGCGGGGAAGAGACCCAGTACTTC	CASSGGEETQYF
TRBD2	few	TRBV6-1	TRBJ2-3	TGTGCCAGCAGTAGACTAGCGGGGGGGGCGGATACGCAGTATTTT	CASSRLAGGADTQYF
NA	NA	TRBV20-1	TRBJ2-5	TGCAGTGGCCTAGGGGGAGAGACCCAGTACTTC	CSGLGGETQYF
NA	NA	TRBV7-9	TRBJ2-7	TGTGCCAGCAGCTCGGACTCCTTAGAGCAGTACTTC	CASSSDSLEQYF
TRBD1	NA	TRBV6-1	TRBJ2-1	TGTGCCAGCAGTGAAAGGGGGCGGTTGGGTGAGCAGTTCTTC	CASSERGRLGEQFF
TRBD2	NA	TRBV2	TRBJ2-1	TGTGCCAGCAACCTCCCTAGCGGGGCCTACAATGAGCAGTTCTTC	CASNLPSGAYNEQFF
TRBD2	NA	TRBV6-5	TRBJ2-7	TGTGCCAGCAGTTACGGACTAGCGGTCTACGAGCAGTACTTC	CASSYGLAVYEQYF
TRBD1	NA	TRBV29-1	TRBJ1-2	TGCAGCGTTGGGGGGGACAGGGGGCTCTACACACACACCTTC	CSVGGDRGLYTHTF
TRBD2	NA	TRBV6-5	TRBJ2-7	TGTGCCAGCAGCAGGCGGGAGAACGAGCAGTACTTC	CASSRRENEQYF
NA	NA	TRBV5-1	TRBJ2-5	TGCGCCAGCAGCTCCCGGTCGGGCGGGGGCCCAGAGACCCAGTACTTC	CASSSRSGGGPETQYF
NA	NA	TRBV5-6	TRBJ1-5	TGTGCCAGCAGCTTGGTAGGGAGTGGTCAGCCCCAGCATTTT	CASSLVGSGQPQHF
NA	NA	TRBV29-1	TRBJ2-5	TGCAGCGCCTTTACAGTGCGGGTTGAGACCCAGTACTTC	CSAFTVRVETQYF
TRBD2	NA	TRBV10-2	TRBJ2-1	TGCGCCAGCAGTCTGACTAGCGGGACGGCCTACAATGAGCAGTTCTTC	CASSLTSGTAYNEQFF
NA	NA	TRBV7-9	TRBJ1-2	TGTGCCAGCAGCTTACAGGACTATGGCTACACCTTC	CASSLQDYGYTF
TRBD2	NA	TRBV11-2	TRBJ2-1	TGTGCCAGCAGCTTTGGCGGGAGTGACTACAATGAGCAGTTCTTC	CASSFGGSDYNEQFF
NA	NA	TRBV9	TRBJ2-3	TGTGCCAGCAGCGTGACCACCTCGCCGGGAGATACGCAGTATTTT	CASSVTTSPGDTQYF
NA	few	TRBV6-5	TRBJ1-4	TGTGCCAGCAGTTACAAGCTTGATGAAAAACTGTTTTTT	CASSYKLDEKLFF